This T cell receptor beta chain was sequenced for a study of blood T cell repertoires in COVID-19 (dated by TCRdb to about 2020). Looking at the study overall: Samples covering the acute and convalescent phases of COVID-19 were provided by collaborators in the United States, Italy and Spain. The prospective study material was composed of cDNA or gDNA derived from T cells, B-cell-depleted T cells, or PBMCs. Deeply sampled blood TCRbeta repertoires from subjects exposed to, actively infected with, or recovered from COVID-19 were included in the dataset. The repertoires were made available in a free public database intended to serve as a resource for research on the immune response to SARS-CoV-2. Samples came from the ongoing ImmuneRACE study (first 160 participants) plus 1,254 subjects from 6 global collaborators. A de-identified subject ID, COVID-19 status, age in years and sex were almost always included in the sample metadata. Where HLA class I and class II types were available, the types were taken from metadata supplied by the sample provider, not from assay-based typing.

TCRbeta CDR3 regions were amplified from genomic DNA by means of the immunoSEQ Assay, a bias-controlled multiplex PCR. In the source study's methods: The number of nucleated cells in each sample was estimated from the amplification of reference gene primers within the assay. To quantify the absolute abundance of each unique TCRbeta CDR3 rearrangement, sequence reads were collapsed and filtered. Productive Simpson clonality was computed per sample as the square root of Simpson's diversity index over productive rearrangements. TCRdb stores this immuneACCESS table with in-frame sequences only. Part of the clones is absent; in the studies checked, under half of the shortfall reflects unresolved V genes, and no reason is known for the rest. That table furnishes V, J and clone size, whereas the DNA furnished D and trimming. Counted in this sample were 100,000 to 150,000 clones; 85% to 90% of them appeared once. The ten largest make up roughly 7.6% of the sample.

This clone turned up a few times. Its antigen target is currently unknown. No much larger clone exists at a distance of one base, and base qualities are not known. The research as a whole found: The amount of clinical and demographic metadata varied by source and participant and was provided uncurated.

V has 5 bases trimmed and J has 4 bases trimmed; junction bases matching no gene number 5. The germline V gene (reference sequence) sets CDR1 to LNHDA and CDR2 to SQIVND. From the cysteine up to the phenylalanine, the CDR3 has a length of 14 residues. Only CDR3 DNA remains: 42 bases, in frame from the first base. Whole blood was collected in K2EDTA tubes by collaborating institutions according to the institutions' own protocols. Collaborator samples were shipped for TCRbeta analysis as frozen whole blood, isolated PBMCs, or DNA extracted from either sample type. Specimen: peripheral blood. The TCR was taken from a man aged 45-65 years with acute or convalescent COVID-19. Recombination connected TRBV19 to TRBJ1-5; a stretch of 7 junction bases matches TRBD1. The nucleotide sequence reads as follows: TGTGCCAGTAGTCCCCAACAGGGGAATCAGCCCCAGCATTTT. The encoded protein is CASSPQQGNQPQHF. Full variable domain (CDR3 extended with the reference TRBV19 and TRBJ1-5 proteins): DGGITQSPKYLFRKEGQNVTLSCEQNLNHDAMYWYRQDPGQGLRLIYYSQIVNDFQKGDIAEGYSVSREKKESFPLTVTSAQKNPTAFYLCASSPQQGNQPQHFGDGTRLSIL.